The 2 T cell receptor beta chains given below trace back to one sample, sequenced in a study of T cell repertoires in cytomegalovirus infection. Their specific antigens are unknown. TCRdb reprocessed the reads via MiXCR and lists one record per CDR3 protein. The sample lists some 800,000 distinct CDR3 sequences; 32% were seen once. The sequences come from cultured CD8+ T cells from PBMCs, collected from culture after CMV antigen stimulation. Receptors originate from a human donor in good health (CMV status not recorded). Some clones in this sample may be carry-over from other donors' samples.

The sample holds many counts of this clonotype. CDR3 in DNA: TGTGCCAGCAGCCCCGGACAGGGCCTCCCCTACGAGCAGTACTTC. It specifies CASSPGQGLPYEQYF. The genes are TRBV7-6 and TRBJ2-7, with TRBD1 matching over 8 bases. Per the germline V gene, CDR1 is SGHVS and CDR2 is FNYEAQ. The CDR3 totals 15 residues. The V and J ends lost 5 bases and 2 bases, in that order; junction bases with no gene match: 8.

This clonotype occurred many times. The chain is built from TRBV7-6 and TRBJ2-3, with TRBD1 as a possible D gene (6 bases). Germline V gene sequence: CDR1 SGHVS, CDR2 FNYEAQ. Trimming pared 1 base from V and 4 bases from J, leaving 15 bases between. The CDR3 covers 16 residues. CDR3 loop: CASSLVQGPDPDTQYF. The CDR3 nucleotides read TGTGCCAGCAGCTTAGTACAGGGCCCCGACCCAGATACGCAGTATTTT.